This T cell receptor beta chain was profiled in a study of T cell responses to AZD1222 COVID-19 vaccine. On this clone itself: Its matching antigen is unknown.

From germline, CDR1 is SGHNT and CDR2 YENEEA. Germline trimming cut 3 bases from V and 4 bases from J; bases unmatched to any gene: 7. This CDR3 has 16 amino acids. TCRdb's table, derived via immunoSEQ multiplex PCR, lists solely in-frame clones and lacks some. This sample has fewer than 200,000 clones, with 80% to 95% found just once. Study-level findings and limits: Donor demographics were predominantly white British with a female majority; clonal diversity may be underestimated.

V is TRBV11-3 and J is TRBJ2-1; 9 bases are shared with TRBD2. The receptor comes from an adult in good health. This material consisted of peripheral blood, taken on day 0 of AZD1222 vaccination. The CDR3 DNA is TGTGCCAGCAGCTTGAATAGCGGGAGTTCATACAATGAGCAGTTCTTC. It codes for CASSLNSGSSYNEQFF.